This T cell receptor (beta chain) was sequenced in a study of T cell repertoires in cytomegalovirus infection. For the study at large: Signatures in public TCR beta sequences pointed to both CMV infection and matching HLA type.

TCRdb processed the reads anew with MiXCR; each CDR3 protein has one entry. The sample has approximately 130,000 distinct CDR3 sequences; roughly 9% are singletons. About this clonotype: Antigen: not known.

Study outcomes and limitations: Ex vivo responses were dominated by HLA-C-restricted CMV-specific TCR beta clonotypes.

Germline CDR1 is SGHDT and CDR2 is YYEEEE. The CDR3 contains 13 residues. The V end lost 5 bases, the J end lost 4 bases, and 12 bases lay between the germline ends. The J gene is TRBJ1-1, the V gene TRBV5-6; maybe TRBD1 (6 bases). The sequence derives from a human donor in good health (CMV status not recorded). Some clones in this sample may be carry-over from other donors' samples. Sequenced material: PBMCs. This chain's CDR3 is CASRLQGATEAFF. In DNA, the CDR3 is TGTGCCAGCAGATTACAGGGCGCCACTGAAGCTTTCTTT.